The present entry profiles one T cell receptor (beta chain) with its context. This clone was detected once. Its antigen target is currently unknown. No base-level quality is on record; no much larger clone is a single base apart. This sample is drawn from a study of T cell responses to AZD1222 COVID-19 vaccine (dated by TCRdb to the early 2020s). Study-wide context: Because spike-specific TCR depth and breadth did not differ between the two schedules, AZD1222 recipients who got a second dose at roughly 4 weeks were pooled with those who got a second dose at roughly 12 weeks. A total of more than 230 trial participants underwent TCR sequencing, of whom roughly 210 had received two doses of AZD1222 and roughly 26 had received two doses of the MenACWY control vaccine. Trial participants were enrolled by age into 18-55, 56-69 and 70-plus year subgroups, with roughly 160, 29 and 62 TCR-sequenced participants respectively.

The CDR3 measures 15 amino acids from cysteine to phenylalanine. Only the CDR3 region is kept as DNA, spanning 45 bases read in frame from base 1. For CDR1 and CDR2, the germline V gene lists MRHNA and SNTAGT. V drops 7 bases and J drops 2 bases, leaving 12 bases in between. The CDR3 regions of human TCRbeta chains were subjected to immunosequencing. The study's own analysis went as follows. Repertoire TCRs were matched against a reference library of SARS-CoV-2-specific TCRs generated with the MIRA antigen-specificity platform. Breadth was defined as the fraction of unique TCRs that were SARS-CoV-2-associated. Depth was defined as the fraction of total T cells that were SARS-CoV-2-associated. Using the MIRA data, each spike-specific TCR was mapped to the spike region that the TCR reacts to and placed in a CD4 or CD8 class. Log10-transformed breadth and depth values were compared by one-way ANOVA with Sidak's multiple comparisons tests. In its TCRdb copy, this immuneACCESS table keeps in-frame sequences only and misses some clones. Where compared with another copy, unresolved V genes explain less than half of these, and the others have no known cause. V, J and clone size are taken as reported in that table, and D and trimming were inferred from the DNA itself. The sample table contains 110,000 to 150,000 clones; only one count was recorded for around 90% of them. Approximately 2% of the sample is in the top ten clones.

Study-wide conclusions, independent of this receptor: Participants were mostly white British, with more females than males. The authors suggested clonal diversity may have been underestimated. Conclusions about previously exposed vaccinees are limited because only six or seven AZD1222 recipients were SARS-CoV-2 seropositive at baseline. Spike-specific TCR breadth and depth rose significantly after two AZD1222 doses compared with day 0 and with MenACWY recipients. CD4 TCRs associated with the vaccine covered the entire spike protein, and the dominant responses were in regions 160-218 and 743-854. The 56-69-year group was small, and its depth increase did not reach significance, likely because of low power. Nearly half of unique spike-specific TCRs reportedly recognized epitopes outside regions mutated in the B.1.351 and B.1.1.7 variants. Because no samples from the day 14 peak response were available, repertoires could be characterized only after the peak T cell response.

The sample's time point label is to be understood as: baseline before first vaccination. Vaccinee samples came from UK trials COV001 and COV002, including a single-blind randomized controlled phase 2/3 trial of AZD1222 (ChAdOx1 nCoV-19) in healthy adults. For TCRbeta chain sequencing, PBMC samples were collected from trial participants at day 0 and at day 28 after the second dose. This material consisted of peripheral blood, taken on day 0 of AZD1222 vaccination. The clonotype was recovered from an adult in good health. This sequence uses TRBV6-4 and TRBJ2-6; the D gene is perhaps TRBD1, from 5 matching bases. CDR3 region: CASIIDSAGANVLTF. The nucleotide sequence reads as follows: TGTGCCAGCATCATAGACAGCGCTGGGGCCAACGTCCTGACTTTC.